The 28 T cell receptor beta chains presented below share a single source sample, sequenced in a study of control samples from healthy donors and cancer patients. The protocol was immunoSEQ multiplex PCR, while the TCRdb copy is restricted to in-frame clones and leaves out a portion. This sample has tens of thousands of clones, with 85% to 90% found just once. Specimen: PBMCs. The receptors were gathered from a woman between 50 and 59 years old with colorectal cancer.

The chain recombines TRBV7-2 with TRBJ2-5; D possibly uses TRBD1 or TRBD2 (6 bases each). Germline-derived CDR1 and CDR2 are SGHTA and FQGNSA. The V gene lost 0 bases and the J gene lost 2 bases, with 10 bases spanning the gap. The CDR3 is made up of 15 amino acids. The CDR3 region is CASSLAGGWQETQYF. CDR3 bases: TGTGCCAGCAGCTTAGCGGGGGGCTGGCAAGAGACCCAGTACTTC.

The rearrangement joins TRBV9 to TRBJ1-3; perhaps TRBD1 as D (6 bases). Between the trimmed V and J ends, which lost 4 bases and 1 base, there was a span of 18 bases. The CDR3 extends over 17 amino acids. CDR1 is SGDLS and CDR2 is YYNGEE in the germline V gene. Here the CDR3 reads CASSYRGGLGSGNTIYF. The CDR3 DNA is TGTGCCAGCAGCTACCGAGGGGGTTTGGGGTCTGGAAACACCATATATTTT.

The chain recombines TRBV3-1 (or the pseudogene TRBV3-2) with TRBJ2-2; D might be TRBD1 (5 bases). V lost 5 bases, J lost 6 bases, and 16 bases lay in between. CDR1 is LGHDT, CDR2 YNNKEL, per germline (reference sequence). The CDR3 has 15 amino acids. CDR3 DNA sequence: TGTGCCAGCAGCGAAGGACAAGGCGTCCCCGGGGAGCTGTTTTTT. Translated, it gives CASSEGQGVPGELFF.

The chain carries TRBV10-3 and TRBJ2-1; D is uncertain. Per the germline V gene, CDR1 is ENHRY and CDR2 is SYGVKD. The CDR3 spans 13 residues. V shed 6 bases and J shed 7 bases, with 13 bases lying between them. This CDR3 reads CAISGERRNEQFF. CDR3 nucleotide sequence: TGTGCCATCAGCGGAGAGAGAAGGAATGAGCAGTTCTTC.

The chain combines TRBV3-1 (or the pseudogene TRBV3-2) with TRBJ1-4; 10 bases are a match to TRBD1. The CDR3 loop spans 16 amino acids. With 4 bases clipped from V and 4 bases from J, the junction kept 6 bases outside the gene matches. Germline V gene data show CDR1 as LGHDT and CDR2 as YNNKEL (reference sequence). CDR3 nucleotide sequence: TGTGCCAGCAGCCTTCGGGGGACAGGGGATAATGAAAAACTGTTTTTT. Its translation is CASSLRGTGDNEKLFF.

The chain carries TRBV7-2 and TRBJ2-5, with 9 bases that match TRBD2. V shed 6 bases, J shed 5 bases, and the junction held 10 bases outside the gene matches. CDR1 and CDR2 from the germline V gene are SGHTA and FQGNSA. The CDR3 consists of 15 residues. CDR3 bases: TGTGCCAGCAGACGATCGCGGGGGGGCCTTGAGACCCAGTACTTC. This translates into CASRRSRGGLETQYF.

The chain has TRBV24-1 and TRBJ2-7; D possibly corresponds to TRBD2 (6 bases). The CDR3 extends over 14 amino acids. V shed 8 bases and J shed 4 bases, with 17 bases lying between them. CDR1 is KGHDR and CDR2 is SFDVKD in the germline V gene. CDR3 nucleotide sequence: TGTGCCACCACCACGGGACGGAGGGAATACGAGCAGTACGTC. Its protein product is CATTTGRREYEQYV.

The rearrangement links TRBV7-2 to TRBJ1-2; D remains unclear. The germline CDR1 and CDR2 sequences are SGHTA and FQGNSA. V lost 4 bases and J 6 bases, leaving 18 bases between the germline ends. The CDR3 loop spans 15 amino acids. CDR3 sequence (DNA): TGTGCCAGCAGCTCCAATCTTCCGACCCGAAATGGCTACACCTTC. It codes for CASSSNLPTRNGYTF. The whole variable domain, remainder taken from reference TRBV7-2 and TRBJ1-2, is GAGVSQSPSNKVTEKGKDVELRCDPISGHTALYWYRQSLGQGLEFLIYFQGNSAPDKSGLPSDRFSAERTGGSVSTLTIQRTQQEDSAVYLCASSSNLPTRNGYTFGSGTRLTVV.

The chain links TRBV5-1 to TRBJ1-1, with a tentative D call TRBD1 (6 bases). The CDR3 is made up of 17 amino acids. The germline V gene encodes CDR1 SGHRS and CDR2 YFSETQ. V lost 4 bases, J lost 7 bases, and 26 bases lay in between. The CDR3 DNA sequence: TGCGCCAGCAGCAGGATTGGAGGTGACAGGTCAATAGGTGAAGCTTTCTTT. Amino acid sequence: CASSRIGGDRSIGEAFF.

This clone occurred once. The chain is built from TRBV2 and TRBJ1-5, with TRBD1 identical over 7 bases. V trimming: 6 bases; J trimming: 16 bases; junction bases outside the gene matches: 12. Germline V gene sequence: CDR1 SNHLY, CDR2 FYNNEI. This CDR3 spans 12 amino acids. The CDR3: CASRRVTGAVHF. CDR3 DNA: TGTGCCAGCAGAAGAGTTACAGGGGCTGTTCATTTT.

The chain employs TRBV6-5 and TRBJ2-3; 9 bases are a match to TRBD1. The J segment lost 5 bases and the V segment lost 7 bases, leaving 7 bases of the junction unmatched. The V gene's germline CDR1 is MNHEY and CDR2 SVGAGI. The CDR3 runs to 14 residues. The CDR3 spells CASTRTGVGDTQYF. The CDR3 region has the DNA TGTGCCAGCACTCGGACAGGGGTGGGAGATACGCAGTATTTT.

CDR3 loop: CASSVGGSGYTF. The CDR3 DNA follows: TGTGCCAGCAGTGTTGGGGGGTCTGGCTACACCTTC. The chain employs TRBV2 and TRBJ1-2; a possible D gene is TRBD1 (5 bases). V lost 4 bases, J lost 7 bases, and 10 bases lay in between. The CDR3 is made up of 12 amino acids. Germline V gene data show CDR1 as SNHLY and CDR2 as FYNNEI. Combining the CDR3 with reference TRBV2 and TRBJ1-2 gives the whole variable domain EPEVTQTPSHQVTQMGQEVILRCVPISNHLYFYWYRQILGQKVEFLVSFYNNEISEKSEIFDDQFSVERPDGSNFTLKIRSTKLEDSAMYFCASSVGGSGYTFGSGTRLTVV.

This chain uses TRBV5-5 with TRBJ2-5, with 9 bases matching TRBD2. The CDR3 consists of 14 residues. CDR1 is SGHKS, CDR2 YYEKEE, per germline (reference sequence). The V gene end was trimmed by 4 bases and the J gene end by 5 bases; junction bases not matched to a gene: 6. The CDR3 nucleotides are TGTGCCAGCAGCCTATGGACTAGCGCGGAGACCCAGTACTTC. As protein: CASSLWTSAETQYF.

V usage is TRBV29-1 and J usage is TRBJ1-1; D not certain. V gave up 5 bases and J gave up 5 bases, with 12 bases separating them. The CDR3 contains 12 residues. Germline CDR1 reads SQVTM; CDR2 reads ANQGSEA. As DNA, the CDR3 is TGCAGCGTTTGGGCCGGTGGTACTGAAGCTTTCTTT. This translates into CSVWAGGTEAFF.

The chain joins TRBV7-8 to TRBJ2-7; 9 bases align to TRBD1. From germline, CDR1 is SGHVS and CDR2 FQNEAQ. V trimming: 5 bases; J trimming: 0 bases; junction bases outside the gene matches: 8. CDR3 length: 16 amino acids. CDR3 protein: CASSPRTGEGSYEQYV. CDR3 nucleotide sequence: TGTGCCAGCAGCCCAAGGACAGGGGAAGGCTCCTACGAGCAGTACGTC.

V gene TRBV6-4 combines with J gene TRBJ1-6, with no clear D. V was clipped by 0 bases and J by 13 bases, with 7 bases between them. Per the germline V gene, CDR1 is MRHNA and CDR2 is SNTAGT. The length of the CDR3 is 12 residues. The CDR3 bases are TGTGCCAGCAGTGACTCCCCAGGCCCCCTCCACTTT. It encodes CASSDSPGPLHF.

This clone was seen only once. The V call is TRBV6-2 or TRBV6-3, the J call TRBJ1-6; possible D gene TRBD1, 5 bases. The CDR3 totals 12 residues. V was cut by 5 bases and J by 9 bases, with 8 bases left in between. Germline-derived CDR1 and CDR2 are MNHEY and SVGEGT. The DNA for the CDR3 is TGTGCCAGCAGTGGCAGGGTTTCACCCCTCCACTTT. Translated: CASSGRVSPLHF.

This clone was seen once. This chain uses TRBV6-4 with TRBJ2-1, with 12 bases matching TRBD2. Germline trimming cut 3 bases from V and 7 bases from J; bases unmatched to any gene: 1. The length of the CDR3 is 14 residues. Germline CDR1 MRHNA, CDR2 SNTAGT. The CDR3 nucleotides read TGTGCCAGCAGTGAACTAGCGGGGGGTAATGAGCAGTTCTTC. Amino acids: CASSELAGGNEQFF.

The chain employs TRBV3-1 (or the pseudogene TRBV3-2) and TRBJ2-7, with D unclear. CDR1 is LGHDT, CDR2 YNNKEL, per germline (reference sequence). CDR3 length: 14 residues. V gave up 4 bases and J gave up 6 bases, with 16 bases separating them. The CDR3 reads CASSPGPLPGEQYV. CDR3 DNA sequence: TGTGCCAGCAGCCCGGGCCCCCTTCCTGGCGAGCAGTACGTC.

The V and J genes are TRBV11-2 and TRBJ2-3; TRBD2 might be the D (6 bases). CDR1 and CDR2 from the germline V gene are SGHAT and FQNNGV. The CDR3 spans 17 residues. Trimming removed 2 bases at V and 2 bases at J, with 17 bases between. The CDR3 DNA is TGTGCCAGCAGCTTAAACCCCTTCGGGACTGTCACAGATACGCAGTATTTT. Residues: CASSLNPFGTVTDTQYF.

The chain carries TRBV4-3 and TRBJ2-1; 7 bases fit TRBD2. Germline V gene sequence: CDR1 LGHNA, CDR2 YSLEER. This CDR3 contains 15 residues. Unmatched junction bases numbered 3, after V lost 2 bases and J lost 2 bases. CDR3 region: CASSQQRDPYNEQFF. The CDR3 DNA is TGCGCCAGCAGCCAACAGCGGGACCCCTACAATGAGCAGTTCTTC.

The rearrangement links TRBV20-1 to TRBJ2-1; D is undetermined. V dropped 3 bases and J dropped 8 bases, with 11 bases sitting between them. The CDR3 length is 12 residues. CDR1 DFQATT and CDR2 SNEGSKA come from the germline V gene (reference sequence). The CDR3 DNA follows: TGCAGTGCTAGTGTAGTTGTTGATGAGCAGTTCTTC. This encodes CSASVVVDEQFF.

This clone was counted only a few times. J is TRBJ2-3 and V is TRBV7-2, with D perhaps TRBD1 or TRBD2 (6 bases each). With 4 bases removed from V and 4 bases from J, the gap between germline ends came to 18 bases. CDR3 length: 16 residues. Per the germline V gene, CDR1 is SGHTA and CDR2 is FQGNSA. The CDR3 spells CASSSGDTRGPDTQYF. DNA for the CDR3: TGTGCCAGCAGCTCCGGGGACACCCGGGGGCCAGATACGCAGTATTTT.

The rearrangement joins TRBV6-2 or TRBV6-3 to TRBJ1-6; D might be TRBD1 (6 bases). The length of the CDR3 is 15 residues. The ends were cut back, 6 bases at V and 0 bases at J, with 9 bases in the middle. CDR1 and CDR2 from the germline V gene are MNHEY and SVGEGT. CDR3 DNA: TGTGCCAGCAGCCCGGACAGCTCCTATAATTCACCCCTCCACTTT. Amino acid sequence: CASSPDSSYNSPLHF.

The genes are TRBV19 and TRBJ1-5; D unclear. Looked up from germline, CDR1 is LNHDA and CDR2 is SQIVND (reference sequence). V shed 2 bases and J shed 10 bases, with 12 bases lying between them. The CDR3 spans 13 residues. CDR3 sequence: CASSISEFDPQHF. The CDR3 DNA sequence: TGTGCCAGTAGTATAAGCGAGTTTGATCCCCAGCATTTT.

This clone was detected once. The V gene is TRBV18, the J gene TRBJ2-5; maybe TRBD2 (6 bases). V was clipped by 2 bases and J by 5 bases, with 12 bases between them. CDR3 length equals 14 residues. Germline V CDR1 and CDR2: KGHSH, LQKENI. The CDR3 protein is CASSPEAGSETQYF. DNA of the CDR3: TGTGCCAGCTCACCAGAGGCGGGATCCGAGACCCAGTACTTC. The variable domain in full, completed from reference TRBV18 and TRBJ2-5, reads NAGVMQNPRHLVRRRGQEARLRCSPMKGHSHVYWYRQLPEEGLKFMVYLQKENIIDESGMPKERFSAEFPKEGPSILRIQQVVRGDSAAYFCASSPEAGSETQYFGPGTRLLVL.

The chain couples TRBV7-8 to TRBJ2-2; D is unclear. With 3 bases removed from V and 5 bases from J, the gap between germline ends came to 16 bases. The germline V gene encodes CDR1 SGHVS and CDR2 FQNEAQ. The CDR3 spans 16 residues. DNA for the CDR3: TGTGCCAGCAGCTTTGTTTCCAGCACAAGAACCGGGGAGCTGTTTTTT. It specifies CASSFVSSTRTGELFF.

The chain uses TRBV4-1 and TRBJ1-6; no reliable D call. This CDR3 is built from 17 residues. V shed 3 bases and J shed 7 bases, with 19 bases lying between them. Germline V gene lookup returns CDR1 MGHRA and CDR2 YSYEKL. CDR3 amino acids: CASSQDPMPGRNSPLHF. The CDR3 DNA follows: TGCGCCAGCAGCCAGGATCCCATGCCGGGCAGAAATTCACCCCTCCACTTT.